This T cell receptor beta chain was sequenced during a study of CD8+CD57+ T cells in acquired aplastic anemia. Across the study: Each DNA sample taken from sorted CD4+ and CD8+ cells came to approximately 3.3 ug on average. Regarding the study as a whole: The study identified under 30 CD8+ CDR3 sequences shared by patients and controls.

Genomic DNA served as template for TCR beta VDJ and CDR3 profiling. TCRdb passed the reads through MiXCR, listing each CDR3 protein once. This repertoire shows a few hundred thousand distinct CDR3 sequences, around 60% found once; its top ten account for about 31%. From germline, CDR1 is MGHRA and CDR2 YSYEKL. The CDR3 runs to 14 residues. Trimming at V came to 4 bases and at J to 2 bases, leaving 3 bases not matched to a gene. This clonotype was found a few times. What it binds is unknown. The V gene is TRBV4-1, the J gene TRBJ2-7; 9 bases are shared with TRBD1. This clonotype was obtained from a human donor in good health. The sample taken for sequencing was sorted CD4+, CD8+, or CD8+CD57+ T cells (not recorded which) from PBMCs. The CDR3: CASSRDRGAYEQYF. The CDR3 DNA is TGCGCCAGCAGCCGTGACAGGGGGGCCTACGAGCAGTACTTC.